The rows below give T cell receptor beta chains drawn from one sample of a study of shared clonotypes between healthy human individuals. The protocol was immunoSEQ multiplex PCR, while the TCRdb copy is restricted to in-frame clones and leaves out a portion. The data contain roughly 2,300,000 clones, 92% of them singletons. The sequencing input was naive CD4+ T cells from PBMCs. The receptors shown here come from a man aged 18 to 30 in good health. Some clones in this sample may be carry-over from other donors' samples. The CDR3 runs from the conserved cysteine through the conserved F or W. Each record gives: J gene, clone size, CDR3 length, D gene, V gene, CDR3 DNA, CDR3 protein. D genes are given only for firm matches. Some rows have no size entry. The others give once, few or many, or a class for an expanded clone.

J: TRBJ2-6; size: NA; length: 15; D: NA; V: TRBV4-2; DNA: TGTGCCAGCAGTCGGTTTAGTGATGGGGCCAACGTCCTGACTTTC; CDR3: CASSRFSDGANVLTF
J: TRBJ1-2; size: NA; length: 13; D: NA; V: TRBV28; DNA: TGTGCCACCTCGGGGGGGGTGAACTATGGCTACACCTTC; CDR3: CATSGGVNYGYTF
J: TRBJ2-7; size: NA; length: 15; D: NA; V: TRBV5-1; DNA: TGCGCCAGCAGCTCCGCCGGGAGCGGAGCCTACGAGCAGTACTTC; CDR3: CASSSAGSGAYEQYF
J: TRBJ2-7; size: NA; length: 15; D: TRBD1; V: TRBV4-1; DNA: TGCGCCAGCAGCCAAGACAGGGGGACAGGCTACGAGCAGTACTTC; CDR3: CASSQDRGTGYEQYF
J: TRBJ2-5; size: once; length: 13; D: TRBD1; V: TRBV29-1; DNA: TGCAGCGTTGGAACGACAGGGCTCTTAACCCAGTACTTC; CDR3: CSVGTTGLLTQYF
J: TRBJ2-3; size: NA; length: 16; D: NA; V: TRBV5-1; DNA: TGCGCCAGCAGCTTGGTAGGCGGGATGAGCACAGATACGCAGTATTTT; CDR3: CASSLVGGMSTDTQYF
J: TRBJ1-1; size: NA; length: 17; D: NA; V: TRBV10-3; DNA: TGTGCCATCAGTGCCACACCGGGGCAGGCCAAGAACACTGAAGCTTTCTTT; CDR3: CAISATPGQAKNTEAFF
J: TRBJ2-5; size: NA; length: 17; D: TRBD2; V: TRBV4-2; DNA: TGTGCCAGCAGCCAAGTTGGGGCGGGAGGGCCCCGGGAGACCCAGTACTTC; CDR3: CASSQVGAGGPRETQYF
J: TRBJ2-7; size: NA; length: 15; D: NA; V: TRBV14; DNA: TGTGCCAGCAGCCCCCAGGGAAAGGGTAAATACGAGCAGTACTTC; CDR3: CASSPQGKGKYEQYF
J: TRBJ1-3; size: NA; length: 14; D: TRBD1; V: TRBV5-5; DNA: TGTGCCAGCAGCCCAGGGGGTGCGGGAAACACCATATATTTT; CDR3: CASSPGGAGNTIYF
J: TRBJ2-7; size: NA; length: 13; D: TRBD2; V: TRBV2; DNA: TGTGCCAGCAGGAAAGGGACTAACTACGAGCAGTACTTC; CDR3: CASRKGTNYEQYF
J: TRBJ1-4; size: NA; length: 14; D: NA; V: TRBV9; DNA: TGTGCCAGCAGCCCATGGACAGCTAATGAAAAACTGTTTTTT; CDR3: CASSPWTANEKLFF
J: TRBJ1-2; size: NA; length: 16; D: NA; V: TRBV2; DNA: TGTGCCAGCAGTGAAGGTGGAACAGGCCGTAACTATGGCTACACCTTC; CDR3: CASSEGGTGRNYGYTF
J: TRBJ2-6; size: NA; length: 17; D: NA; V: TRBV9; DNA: TGTGCCAGCACTCCCAGGTACAAACAAAGTCGGGCCAACGTCCTGACTTTC; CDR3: CASTPRYKQSRANVLTF